This TCR beta chain was sequenced in a study of cytomegalovirus exposure and HLA in healthy donors. A single count supports this clone. Between the trimmed V and J ends, which lost 3 bases and 12 bases, there was a span of 8 bases. In germline, CDR1 is SNHLY, CDR2 FYNNEI. CDR3 length: 11 residues. In nominal health when sampled, donors likely had unrecorded immune exposures nonetheless. In the PCR, 60 Vbeta and 13 Jbeta primers were used. Sequencing used immunoSEQ multiplex PCR; TCRdb keeps in-frame clones, though not all of them. The sample yields 200,000 to 250,000 clones, roughly 80% seen once. Sequenced material: PBMCs. This sequence joins TRBV2 and TRBJ1-4, with a tentative D call TRBD1 (6 bases). This clonotype was obtained from a man aged 25 to 45 in good health and CMV-seronegative. DNA for the CDR3: TGTGCCAGCAGTGATCAGGGGCAACTGTTTTTT. Its translation is CASSDQGQLFF.